Listed below are T cell receptor beta chains from one sample, sequenced in a study of T cells in Graves' hyperthyroidism and ophthalmopathy. TCRdb processed the multiplex PCR reads anew with MiXCR; each CDR3 protein has one entry. The data hold about 770,000 distinct CDR3 sequences, with over 15% observed a single time. Sequenced: blood. The receptors come from a woman aged 45 to 65 with Graves' hyperthyroidism that later progressed to Graves' ophthalmopathy. The CDR3 runs from the conserved cysteine through the conserved F or W. A D gene is named only where the DNA matches it firmly. Clone size is shown for a subset of rows, as once, few, many or a class of expanded clone.

>TRBV7-6|-|TRBJ2-2|-
CASSLVQPGELFF
TGTGCCAGCAGCTTAGTACAACCCGGGGAGCTGTTTTTT
>TRBV5-1|-|TRBJ1-1|many
CASSLVGEGNTEAFF
TGCGCCAGCAGCTTGGTGGGGGAAGGGAACACTGAAGCTTTCTTT
>TRBV10-2|TRBD1|TRBJ1-3|few
CASSARQGHGNTIYF
TGCGCCAGCAGTGCCCGACAGGGGCATGGAAACACCATATATTTT
>TRBV20-1|TRBD1|TRBJ2-5|-
CSAKDDRGQETQYF
TGCAGTGCTAAGGACGACAGGGGCCAAGAGACCCAGTACTTC
>TRBV12-5|TRBD1|TRBJ2-3|-
CASGLVTRGMDTQYF
TGTGCTAGTGGTTTGGTAACCAGGGGGATGGATACGCAGTATTTT
>TRBV6-1|-|TRBJ2-5|-
CASSLHSSVQETQYF
TGTGCCAGCAGTCTCCATTCTAGCGTCCAAGAGACCCAGTACTTC
>TRBV10-3|TRBD1|TRBJ2-7|few
CAIRTGGDEQYF
TGTGCCATCAGGACAGGGGGGGACGAGCAGTACTTC
>TRBV20-1|-|TRBJ2-1|-
CSATHPPPDGHYNEQFF
TGCAGTGCTACCCATCCCCCACCAGACGGTCACTACAATGAGCAGTTCTTC
>TRBV4-1|TRBD2|TRBJ2-2|-
CASSQDGGGWPTGELFF
TGCGCCAGCAGCCAAGATGGCGGGGGTTGGCCCACCGGGGAGCTGTTTTTT
>TRBV5-1|TRBD1|TRBJ2-1|many
CASSLRDRVHNEQFF
TGCGCCAGCAGCCTCCGGGACAGGGTCCACAATGAGCAGTTCTTC
>TRBV3-1|-|TRBJ1-1|many
CASNRGAEAFF
TGTGCCAGCAATCGGGGAGCTGAAGCTTTCTTT
>TRBV12-3/TRBV12-4|-|TRBJ1-1|few
CASSLQKDRAFF
TGTGCCAGCAGTCTTCAAAAAGACCGGGCTTTCTTT
>TRBV7-9|-|TRBJ1-1|-
CASSLSGQAFF
TGTGCCAGCAGCCTATCGGGACAAGCTTTCTTT
>TRBV19|-|TRBJ1-1|few
CASSMRAGDTEAFF
TGTGCCAGTAGTATGAGGGCCGGGGACACTGAAGCTTTCTTT
>TRBV27|TRBD2|TRBJ2-7|-
CASRSSGRGWVQQYF
TGTGCCAGCAGGTCTAGCGGGAGAGGGTGGGTGCAGCAGTACTTC